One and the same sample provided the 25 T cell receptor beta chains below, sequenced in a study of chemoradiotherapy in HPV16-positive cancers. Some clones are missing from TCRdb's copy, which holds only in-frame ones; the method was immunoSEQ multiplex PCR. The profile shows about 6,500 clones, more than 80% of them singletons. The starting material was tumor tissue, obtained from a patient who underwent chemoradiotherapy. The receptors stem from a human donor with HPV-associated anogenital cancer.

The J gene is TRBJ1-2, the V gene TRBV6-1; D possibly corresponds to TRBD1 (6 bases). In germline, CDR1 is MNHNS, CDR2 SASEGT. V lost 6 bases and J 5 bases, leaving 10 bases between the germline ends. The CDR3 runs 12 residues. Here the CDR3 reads CASRRTDYGYTF. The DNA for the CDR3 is TGTGCCAGCAGACGGACAGATTATGGCTACACCTTC.

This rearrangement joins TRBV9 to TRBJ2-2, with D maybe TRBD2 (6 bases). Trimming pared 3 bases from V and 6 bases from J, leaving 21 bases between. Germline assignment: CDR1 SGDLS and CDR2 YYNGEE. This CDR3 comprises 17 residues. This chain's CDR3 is CASSETSGHWPSGELFF. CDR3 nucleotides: TGTGCCAGCAGCGAGACCAGCGGGCATTGGCCGTCCGGGGAGCTGTTTTTT. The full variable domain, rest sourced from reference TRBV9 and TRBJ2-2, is DSGVTQTPKHLITATGQRVTLRCSPRSGDLSVYWYQQSLDQGLQFLIQYYNGEERAKGNILERFSAQQFPDLHSELNLSSLELGDSALYFCASSETSGHWPSGELFFGEGSRLTVL.

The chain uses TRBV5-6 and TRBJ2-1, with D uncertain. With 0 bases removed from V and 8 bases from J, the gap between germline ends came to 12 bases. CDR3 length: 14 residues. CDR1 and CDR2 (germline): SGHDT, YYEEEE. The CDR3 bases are TGTGCCAGCAGCTTGGAAGCCTCCGGCGATGAGCAGTTCTTC. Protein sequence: CASSLEASGDEQFF.

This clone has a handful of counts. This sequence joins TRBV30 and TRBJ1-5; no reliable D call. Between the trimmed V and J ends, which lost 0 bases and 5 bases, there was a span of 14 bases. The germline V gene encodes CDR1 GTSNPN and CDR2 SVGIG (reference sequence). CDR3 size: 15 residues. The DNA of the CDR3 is TGTGCCTGGAGTGTAAAGACTCCGGGCCATCAGCCCCAGCATTTT. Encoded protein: CAWSVKTPGHQPQHF.

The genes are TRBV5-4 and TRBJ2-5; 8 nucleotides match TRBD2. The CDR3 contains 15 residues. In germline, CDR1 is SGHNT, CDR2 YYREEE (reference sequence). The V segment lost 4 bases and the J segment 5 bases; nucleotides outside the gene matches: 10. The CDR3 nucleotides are TGTGCCAGCAGCATCAGGACTAGCTCCAGGGAGACCCAGTACTTC. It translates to CASSIRTSSRETQYF.

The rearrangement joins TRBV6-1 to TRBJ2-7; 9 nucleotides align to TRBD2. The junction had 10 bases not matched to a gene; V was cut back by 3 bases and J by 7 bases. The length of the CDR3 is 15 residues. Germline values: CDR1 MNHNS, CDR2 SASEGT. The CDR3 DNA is TGTGCCAGCAGTGATTGGGCGGGAGGGCCGGGGGAGCAGTACTTC. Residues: CASSDWAGGPGEQYF.

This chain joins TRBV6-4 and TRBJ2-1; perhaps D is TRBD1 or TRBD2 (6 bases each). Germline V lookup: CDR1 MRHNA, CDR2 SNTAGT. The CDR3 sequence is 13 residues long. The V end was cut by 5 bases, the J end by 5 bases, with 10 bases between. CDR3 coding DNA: TGTGCCAGCAGTAAGGGGGGCAACAATGAGCAGTTCTTC. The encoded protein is CASSKGGNNEQFF.

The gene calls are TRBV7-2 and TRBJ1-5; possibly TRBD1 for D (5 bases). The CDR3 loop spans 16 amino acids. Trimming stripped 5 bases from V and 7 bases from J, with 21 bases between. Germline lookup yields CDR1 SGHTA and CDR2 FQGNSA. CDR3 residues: CASSAWTDTFGQPQHF. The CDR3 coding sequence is TGTGCCAGCAGCGCCTGGACGGACACGTTCGGGCAGCCCCAGCATTTT. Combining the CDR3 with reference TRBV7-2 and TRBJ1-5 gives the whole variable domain GAGVSQSPSNKVTEKGKDVELRCDPISGHTALYWYRQSLGQGLEFLIYFQGNSAPDKSGLPSDRFSAERTGGSVSTLTIQRTQQEDSAVYLCASSAWTDTFGQPQHFGDGTRLSIL.

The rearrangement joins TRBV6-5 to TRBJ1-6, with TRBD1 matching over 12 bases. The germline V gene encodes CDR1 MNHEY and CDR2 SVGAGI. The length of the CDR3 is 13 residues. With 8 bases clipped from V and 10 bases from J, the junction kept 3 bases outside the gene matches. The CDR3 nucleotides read TGTGCCAGCGGGACAGGGGGCCTCTCACCCCTCCACTTT. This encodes CASGTGGLSPLHF.

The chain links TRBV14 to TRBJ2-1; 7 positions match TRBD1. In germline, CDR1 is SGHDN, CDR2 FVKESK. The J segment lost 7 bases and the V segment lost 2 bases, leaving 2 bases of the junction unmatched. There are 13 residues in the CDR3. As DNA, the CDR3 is TGTGCCAGCAGCCAAAGCAGGGGGAATGAGCAGTTCTTC. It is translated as CASSQSRGNEQFF.

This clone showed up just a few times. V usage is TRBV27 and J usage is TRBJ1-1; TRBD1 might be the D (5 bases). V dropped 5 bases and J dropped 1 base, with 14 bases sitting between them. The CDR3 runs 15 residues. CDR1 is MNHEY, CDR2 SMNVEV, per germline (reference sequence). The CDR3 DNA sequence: TGTGCCAGCAGTCCCCAGATGGGGCAGAACACTGAAGCTTTCTTT. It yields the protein CASSPQMGQNTEAFF.

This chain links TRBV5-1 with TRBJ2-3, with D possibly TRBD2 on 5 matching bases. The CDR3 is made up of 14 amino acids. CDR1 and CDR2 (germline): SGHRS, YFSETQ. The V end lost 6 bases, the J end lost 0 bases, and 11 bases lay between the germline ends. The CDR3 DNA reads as TGCGCCAGCATGGCGGGCCTGAGCACAGATACGCAGTATTTT. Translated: CASMAGLSTDTQYF.

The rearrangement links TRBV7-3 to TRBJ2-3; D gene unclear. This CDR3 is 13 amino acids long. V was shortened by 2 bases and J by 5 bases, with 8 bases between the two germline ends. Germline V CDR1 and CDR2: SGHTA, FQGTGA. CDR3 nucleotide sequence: TGTGCCAGCAGCTTAGCGACTCTAGATACGCAGTATTTT. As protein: CASSLATLDTQYF. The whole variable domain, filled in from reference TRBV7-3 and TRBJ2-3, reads GAGVSQTPSNKVTEKGKYVELRCDPISGHTALYWYRQSLGQGPEFLIYFQGTGAADDSGLPNDRFFAVRPEGSVSTLKIQRTERGDSAVYLCASSLATLDTQYFGPGTRLTVL.

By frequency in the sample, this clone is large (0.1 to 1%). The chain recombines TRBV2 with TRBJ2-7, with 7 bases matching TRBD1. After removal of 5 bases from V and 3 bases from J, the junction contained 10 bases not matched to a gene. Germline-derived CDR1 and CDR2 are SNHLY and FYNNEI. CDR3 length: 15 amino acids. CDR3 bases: TGTGCCAGCAGTTACTCCGGGACAGAGGGCTACGAGCAGTACTTC. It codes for CASSYSGTEGYEQYF.

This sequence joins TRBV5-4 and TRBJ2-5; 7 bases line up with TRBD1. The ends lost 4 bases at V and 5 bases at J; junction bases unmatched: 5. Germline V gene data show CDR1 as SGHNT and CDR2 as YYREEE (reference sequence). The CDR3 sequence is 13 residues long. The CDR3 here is CASSRDSLETQYF. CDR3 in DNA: TGTGCCAGCAGCAGGGACAGTTTGGAGACCCAGTACTTC.

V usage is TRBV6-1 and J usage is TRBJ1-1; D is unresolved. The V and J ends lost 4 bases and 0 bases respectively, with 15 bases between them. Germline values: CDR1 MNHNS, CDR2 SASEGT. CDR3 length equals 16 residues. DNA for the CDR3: TGTGCCAGCAGTGGCAATAGTAACCTTTTGAACACTGAAGCTTTCTTT. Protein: CASSGNSNLLNTEAFF.

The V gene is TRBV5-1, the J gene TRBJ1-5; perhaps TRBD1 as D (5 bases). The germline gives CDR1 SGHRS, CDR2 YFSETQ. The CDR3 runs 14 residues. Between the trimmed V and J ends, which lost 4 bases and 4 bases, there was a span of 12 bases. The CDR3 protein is CASSVGGSNQPQHF. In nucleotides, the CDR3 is TGCGCCAGCAGCGTGGGGGGTTCAAATCAGCCCCAGCATTTT.

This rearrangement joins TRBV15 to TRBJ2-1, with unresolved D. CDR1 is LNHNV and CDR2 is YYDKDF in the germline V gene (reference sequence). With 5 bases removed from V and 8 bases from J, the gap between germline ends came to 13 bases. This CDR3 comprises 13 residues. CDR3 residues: CATSPLTLDEQFF. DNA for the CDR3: TGTGCCACCAGCCCTCTTACTTTGGATGAGCAGTTCTTC.

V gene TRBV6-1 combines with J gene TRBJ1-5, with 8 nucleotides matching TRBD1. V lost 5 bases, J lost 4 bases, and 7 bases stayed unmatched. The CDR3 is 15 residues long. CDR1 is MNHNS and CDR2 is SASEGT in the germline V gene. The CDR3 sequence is CASSRDRGGNQPQHF. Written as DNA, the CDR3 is TGTGCCAGCAGTCGTGACAGGGGAGGGAATCAGCCCCAGCATTTT.

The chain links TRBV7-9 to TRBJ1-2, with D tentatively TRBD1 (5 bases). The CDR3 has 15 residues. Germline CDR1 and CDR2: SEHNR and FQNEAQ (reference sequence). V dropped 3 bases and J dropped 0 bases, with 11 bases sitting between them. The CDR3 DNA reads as TGTGCCAGCAGCTTCGGACAAGGACCTAACTATGGCTACACCTTC. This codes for CASSFGQGPNYGYTF.

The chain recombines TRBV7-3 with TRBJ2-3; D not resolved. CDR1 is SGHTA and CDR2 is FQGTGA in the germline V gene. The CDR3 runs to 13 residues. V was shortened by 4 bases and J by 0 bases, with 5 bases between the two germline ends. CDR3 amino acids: CASSSQSTDTQYF. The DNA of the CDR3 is TGTGCCAGCAGCTCACAGAGCACAGATACGCAGTATTTT.

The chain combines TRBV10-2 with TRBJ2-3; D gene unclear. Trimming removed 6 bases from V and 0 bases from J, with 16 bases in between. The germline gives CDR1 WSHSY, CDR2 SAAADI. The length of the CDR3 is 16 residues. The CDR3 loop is CASRELAVGSTDTQYF. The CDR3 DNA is TGCGCCAGCAGAGAACTGGCGGTCGGGAGCACAGATACGCAGTATTTT.

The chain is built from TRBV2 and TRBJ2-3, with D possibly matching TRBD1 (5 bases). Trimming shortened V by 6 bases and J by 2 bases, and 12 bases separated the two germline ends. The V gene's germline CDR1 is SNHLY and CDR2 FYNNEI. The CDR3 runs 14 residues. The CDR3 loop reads CASRKQGPTDTQYF. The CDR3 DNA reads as TGTGCCAGCAGAAAGCAGGGCCCCACAGATACGCAGTATTTT.

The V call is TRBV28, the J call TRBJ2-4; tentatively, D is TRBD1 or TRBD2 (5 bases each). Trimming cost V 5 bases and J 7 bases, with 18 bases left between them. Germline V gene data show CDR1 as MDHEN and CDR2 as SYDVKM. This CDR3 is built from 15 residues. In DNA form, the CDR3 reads TGTGCCAGCAGTCCCGCCGGGACCCGGGCCAACATTCAGTACTTC. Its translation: CASSPAGTRANIQYF. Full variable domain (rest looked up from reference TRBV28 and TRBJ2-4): DVKVTQSSRYLVKRTGEKVFLECVQDMDHENMFWYRQDPGLGLRLIYFSYDVKMKEKGDIPEGYSVSREKKERFSLILESASTNQTSMYLCASSPAGTRANIQYFGAGTRLSVL.

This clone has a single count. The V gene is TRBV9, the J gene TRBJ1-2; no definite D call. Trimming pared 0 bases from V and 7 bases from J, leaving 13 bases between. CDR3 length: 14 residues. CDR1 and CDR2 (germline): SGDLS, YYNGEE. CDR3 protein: CASSVVEEGFGYTF. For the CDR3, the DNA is TGTGCCAGCAGCGTAGTTGAGGAAGGGTTTGGCTACACCTTC. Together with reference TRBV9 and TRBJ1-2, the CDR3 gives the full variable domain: DSGVTQTPKHLITATGQRVTLRCSPRSGDLSVYWYQQSLDQGLQFLIQYYNGEERAKGNILERFSAQQFPDLHSELNLSSLELGDSALYFCASSVVEEGFGYTFGSGTRLTVV.